These T cell receptor beta chains were read from a single sample in a study of shared clonotypes between healthy human individuals. Only in-frame clones appear in the TCRdb table, and some are missing; sequencing was by immunoSEQ multiplex PCR. The repertoire holds under 850,000 clones, with around 92% as singletons. Source material: naive CD8+ T cells sorted from blood. The receptors come from a man aged 25 to 40 in good health. The CDR3 runs from the conserved cysteine through the conserved F or W. A D gene is named only where the DNA matches it firmly. For some rows the clone size is stated as once, few or many, or as a class when expanded; others skip it.

TRBJ2-2,TRBV29-1,NA,NA,TGCAGCGTTGAGGGATGGACGGTTGACGGGGAGCTGTTTTTT,CSVEGWTVDGELFF
TRBJ1-2,TRBV21-1,NA,NA,TGTGCCAGCAGCAAAGAGACCGACAGGGGGCTAGCTAACTATGGCTACACCTTC,CASSKETDRGLANYGYTF
TRBJ2-7,TRBV27,TRBD2,NA,TGTGCCAGCAGTCCCCTAGCGGAGAGCTCCTACGAGCAGTACTTC,CASSPLAESSYEQYF
TRBJ2-1,TRBV6-4,NA,NA,TGTGCCAGCAGTGACTGGCCAAACAATGAGCAGTTCTTC,CASSDWPNNEQFF
TRBJ2-5,TRBV29-1,TRBD2,NA,TGCAGCGTTGAGGGCGGGACGACGATAGCGGGGGAGACCCAGTACTTC,CSVEGGTTIAGETQYF
TRBJ2-1,TRBV27,TRBD1,NA,TGTGCCAGCAGTCCTCTCCGGACAGGGAACTACCTCACACTGTACAATGAGCAGTTCTTC,CASSPLRTGNYLTLYNEQFF
TRBJ2-3,TRBV9,TRBD2,NA,TGTGCCAGCAGCCCCCTAGCGGGATCTATCACAGATACGCAGTATTTT,CASSPLAGSITDTQYF
TRBJ1-2,TRBV7-6,TRBD1,NA,TGTGCCAGCAGCAACGGCAGGGGGCCTGGCTATGGCTACACCTTC,CASSNGRGPGYGYTF
TRBJ1-1,TRBV19,NA,NA,TGTGCCAGTAGTAGTGGGGGGGGCACTGAAGCTTTCTTT,CASSSGGGTEAFF
TRBJ2-2,TRBV30,NA,NA,TGTGCCTGGACCCGGATCGGTGCCGGGGAGCTGTTTTTT,CAWTRIGAGELFF
TRBJ2-7,TRBV4-2,NA,NA,TGTGCCAGCAGCCCCTGGGGGGGCATAAATTACGAGCAGTACTTC,CASSPWGGINYEQYF
TRBJ2-1,TRBV7-8,TRBD2,NA,TGTGCCAGCAGCTTAGCGGGAGGGCCCTACAATGAGCAGTTCTTC,CASSLAGGPYNEQFF
TRBJ2-1,TRBV27,NA,NA,TGTGCCAGCAGTTTACTGGACTCCCTCAATGAGCAGTTCTTC,CASSLLDSLNEQFF
TRBJ2-1,TRBV10-3,NA,NA,TGTGCCATCAAGGTCGGGGGAAGGTTAAATGAGCAGTTCTTC,CAIKVGGRLNEQFF
TRBJ1-2,TRBV9,NA,NA,TGTGCCAGCAGCGTATTCGCACAGGCCACTAACTATGGCTACACCTTC,CASSVFAQATNYGYTF
TRBJ2-3,TRBV9,NA,NA,TGTGCCAGCAGCGCCCCGAGGAGGGGGCGCGGCACAGATACGCAGTATTTT,CASSAPRRGRGTDTQYF
TRBJ2-1,TRBV27,NA,NA,TGTGCCAGCAAGGGAACCGGCTCCTACAATGAGCAGTTCTTC,CASKGTGSYNEQFF
TRBJ2-7,TRBV7-6,TRBD1,NA,TGTGCCAGCAGCTTTAGCCTGGGACAGGGATACGAGCAGTACTTC,CASSFSLGQGYEQYF
TRBJ2-3,TRBV27,NA,NA,TGTGCCAGCAGTTTAGGTGATGCGAGAGATACGCAGTATTTT,CASSLGDARDTQYF
TRBJ2-1,TRBV19,NA,NA,TGTGCCAGTAGTGCCCTTAATAATGAGCAGTTCTTC,CASSALNNEQFF
TRBJ2-7,TRBV28,TRBD1,NA,TGTGCCACTCACCACCAACCGGGACAGGGCCCACGCGAGCAGTACTTC,CATHHQPGQGPREQYF
TRBJ2-2,TRBV28,NA,many,TGTGCCAGCAGTTTATCAGGGGCCAGGGAGCTGTTTTTT,CASSLSGARELFF
TRBJ2-5,TRBV5-4,TRBD1,once,TGTGCCAGCAGCCACGGGACAGGGTCAGAGACCCAGTACTTC,CASSHGTGSETQYF
TRBJ2-5,TRBV7-7,TRBD2,NA,TGTGCCAGCAGCCCCCGGACTAGCGGGAGATCGGAGACCCAGTACTTC,CASSPRTSGRSETQYF
TRBJ1-4,TRBV30,NA,NA,TGTGCCTGGAGTGATCCGGCCAGGCTGTTTTTT,CAWSDPARLFF
TRBJ2-1,TRBV19,NA,NA,TGTGCCAGTAGAGGGGATTGGTACAATGAGCAGTTCTTC,CASRGDWYNEQFF
TRBJ1-1,TRBV27,NA,NA,TGTGCCAGCAGTTTTGGGCGGCAGAACACTGAAGCTTTCTTT,CASSFGRQNTEAFF
TRBJ2-1,TRBV5-1,TRBD2,NA,TGCGCCAGCAGCTTCCGGACTAGCTGGAATGAGCAGTTCTTC,CASSFRTSWNEQFF
TRBJ2-7,TRBV27,NA,NA,TGTGCCAGCAGTTTGGTGGGGGCCCCTACCTACGAGCAGTACTTC,CASSLVGAPTYEQYF
TRBJ2-5,TRBV5-8,NA,NA,TGTGCCAGCAGCTCGGGACGGTCAGACGAAGAGACCCAGTACTTC,CASSSGRSDEETQYF
TRBJ2-7,TRBV11-2,TRBD2,NA,TGTGCCAGCAGCACCCGACTAGCGGGAGGCTACGAGCAGTACTTC,CASSTRLAGGYEQYF
TRBJ1-5,TRBV6-4,TRBD1,NA,TGTGCCAGCAGTGAGACAGGGGGGAATCAGCCCCAGCATTTT,CASSETGGNQPQHF
TRBJ2-7,TRBV5-4,NA,few,TGTGCCAGCAGCTTGAGTGGGAGCCCGTACGAGCAGTACTTC,CASSLSGSPYEQYF
TRBJ2-1,TRBV29-1,NA,NA,TGCAGCGTAGGAGGGAGTGTATACAATGAGCAGTTCTTC,CSVGGSVYNEQFF
TRBJ1-2,TRBV6-4,NA,few,TGTGCCAGCAGTGACTCGGAGGGGAACTATGGCTACACCTTC,CASSDSEGNYGYTF
TRBJ2-1,TRBV14,TRBD2,NA,TGTGCCAGCCTAGAGGGCGGGAGGTGCTGCAATGAGCAGTTCTTC,CASLEGGRCCNEQFF
TRBJ1-2,TRBV10-3,NA,NA,TGTGCCATCATTTATAGGACCCGGGGCTACACCTTC,CAIIYRTRGYTF
TRBJ2-1,TRBV6-1,NA,NA,TGTGCCAGCAGTGAAGCCTGGGGTAGGTGGTATGAGCAGTTCTTC,CASSEAWGRWYEQFF
TRBJ2-1,TRBV9,NA,NA,TGTGCCAGCAGCGTTGACGGATACAATGAGCAGTTCTTC,CASSVDGYNEQFF
TRBJ1-1,TRBV7-8,NA,few,TGTGCCAGCAGCTTAGTTTCCGGGAGTTACACTGAAGCTTTCTTT,CASSLVSGSYTEAFF
TRBJ2-7,TRBV10-2,NA,NA,TGCGCCAGCAGTGAGGGGTTTTGGGGGACTTCTACCTACGAGCAGTACTTC,CASSEGFWGTSTYEQYF
TRBJ2-7,TRBV11-2,TRBD2,NA,TGTGCCAGCAGCTTCGAGCTTGTGCTAGCGGGGGGAAACGAGCAGTACTTC,CASSFELVLAGGNEQYF
TRBJ2-2,TRBV7-9,TRBD1,NA,TGTGCCAGCAGCTTTCTTCTTGGGACAGACGTAACAGGCGGGGAGCTGTTTTTT,CASSFLLGTDVTGGELFF
TRBJ2-7,TRBV9,TRBD2,NA,TGTGCCAGCAGCCCCGGGAGGGAGGGAAGCTACGAGCAGTACTTC,CASSPGREGSYEQYF
TRBJ2-1,TRBV11-1,NA,NA,TGTGCCAGCAGCTCAAACATGGGGGCTAGGAGCTCTACATGGGAGCAGTTCTTC,CASSSNMGARSSTWEQFF
TRBJ2-1,TRBV6-1,TRBD2,NA,TGTGCCAGCAGTGATGGGACTAGCGACTACAATGAGCAGTTCTTC,CASSDGTSDYNEQFF
TRBJ2-1,TRBV27,NA,NA,TGTGCCACCCATAAACCGGGCGGTAGCTCCTACAATGAGCAGTTCTTC,CATHKPGGSSYNEQFF
TRBJ2-5,TRBV7-3,NA,once,TGTGCCAGCAGCTCCTGGGAGTCGCAAGAGACCCAGTACTTC,CASSSWESQETQYF
TRBJ2-1,TRBV14,NA,once,TGTGCCAGCAGCCAACTAACACTGAATGGGTACAATGAGCAGTTCTTC,CASSQLTLNGYNEQFF
TRBJ1-2,TRBV11-2,NA,few,TGTGCCAGCAGCCCCGGGGGGTATGGCTACACCTTC,CASSPGGYGYTF
TRBJ2-3,TRBV7-6,TRBD2,NA,TGTGCCAGCGGGAGGGCGGGTGATACGCAGTATTTT,CASGRAGDTQYF
TRBJ2-3,TRBV25-1,NA,NA,TGTGCCAGCAGTGCCACGTGGGTATACAGCACAGATACGCAGTATTTT,CASSATWVYSTDTQYF